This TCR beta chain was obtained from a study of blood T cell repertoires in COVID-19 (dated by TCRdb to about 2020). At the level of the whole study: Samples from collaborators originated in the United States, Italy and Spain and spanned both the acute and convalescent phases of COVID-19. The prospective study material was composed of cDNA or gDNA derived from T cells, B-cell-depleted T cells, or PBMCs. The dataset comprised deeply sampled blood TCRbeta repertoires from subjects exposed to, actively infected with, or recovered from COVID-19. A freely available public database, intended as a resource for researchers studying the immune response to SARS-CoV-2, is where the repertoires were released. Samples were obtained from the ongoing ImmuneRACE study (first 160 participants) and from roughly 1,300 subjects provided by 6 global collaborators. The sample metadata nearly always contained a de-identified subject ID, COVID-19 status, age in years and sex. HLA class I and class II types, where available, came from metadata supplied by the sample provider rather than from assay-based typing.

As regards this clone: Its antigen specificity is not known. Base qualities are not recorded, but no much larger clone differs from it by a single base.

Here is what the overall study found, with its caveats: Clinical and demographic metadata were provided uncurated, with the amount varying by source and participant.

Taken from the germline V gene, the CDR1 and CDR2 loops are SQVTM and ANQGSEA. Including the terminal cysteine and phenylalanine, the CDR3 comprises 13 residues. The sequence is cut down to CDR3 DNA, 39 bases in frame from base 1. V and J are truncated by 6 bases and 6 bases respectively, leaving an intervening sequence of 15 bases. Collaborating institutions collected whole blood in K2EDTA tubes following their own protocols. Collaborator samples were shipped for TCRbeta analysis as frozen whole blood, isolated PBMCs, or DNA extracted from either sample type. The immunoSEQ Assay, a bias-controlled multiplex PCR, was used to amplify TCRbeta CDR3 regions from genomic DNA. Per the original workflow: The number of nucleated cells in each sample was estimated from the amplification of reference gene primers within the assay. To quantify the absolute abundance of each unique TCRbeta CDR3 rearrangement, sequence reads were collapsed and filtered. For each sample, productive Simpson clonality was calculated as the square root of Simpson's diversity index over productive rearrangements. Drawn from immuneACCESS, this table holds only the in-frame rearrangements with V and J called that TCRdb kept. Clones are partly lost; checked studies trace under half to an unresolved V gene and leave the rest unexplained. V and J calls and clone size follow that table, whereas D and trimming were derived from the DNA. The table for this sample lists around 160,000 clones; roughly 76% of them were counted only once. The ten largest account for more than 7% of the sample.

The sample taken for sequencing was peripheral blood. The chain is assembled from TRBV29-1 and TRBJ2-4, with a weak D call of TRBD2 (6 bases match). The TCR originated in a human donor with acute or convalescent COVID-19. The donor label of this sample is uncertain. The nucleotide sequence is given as TGCAGCGTGCGGGGTAGGGGTCGAAACATTCAGTACTTC. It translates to CSVRGRGRNIQYF.